The sequence of this T cell receptor (beta chain) was determined in a study of shared clonotypes between healthy human individuals. Germline V gene data show CDR1 as SGHTA and CDR2 as FQGNSA. Between the trimmed V and J ends, which lost 4 bases and 1 base, there was a span of 10 bases. This CDR3 contains 14 residues. Points from the study as a whole: Relative to memory subsets, naive subsets generally showed larger estimated richness. Some clonotypes were shared by all four sorted-subset donors, while others were not shared. The non-shared ones had lower generation probabilities than the shared ones.

A word on this clone: Its matching antigen is unknown.

Each sorted subset replicate got 200 ng genomic DNA, tens of thousands of genomes. Authors' processing steps: Owing to the provision of junction-only sequences devoid of quality scores by immunoSEQ, filtering differed. The method was immunoSEQ multiplex PCR; TCRdb's version includes in-frame clones alone and lacks a portion of them. V and J calls plus clone size are reproduced from that table; the DNA served to infer D and trimming. The table lists a few million clones, approximately 94% of them singletons. The clonotype originates from a man between 18 and 35 years old in good health. The specimen was naive CD4+ T cells sorted from blood. This sample's subset: CD45RA+ positively selected. This chain uses TRBV7-2 with TRBJ1-1; D not certain. CDR3: CASSSRWQNTEAFF. CDR3 sequence (DNA): TGTGCCAGCAGCTCTCGGTGGCAGAACACTGAAGCTTTCTTT.